These 5 T cell receptor beta chains were sequenced from one sample in a study of Ad26.COV2.S vaccination and SARS-CoV-2 variants. As for treatment: some 20 received Ad26.COV2.S at low or high dose, single or two shots; about 5 received placebo; per-sample allocation not given. After the first vaccine or placebo injection, samples were drawn on day 63. Sequencing used immunoSEQ multiplex PCR; TCRdb keeps in-frame clones, though not all of them. Of roughly 300,000 clones listed, about 88% are singletons. Specimen: peripheral blood, collected in a trial of Ad26.COV2.S vaccine versus placebo. Receptors were obtained from a person between 18 and 65 years old who received the Ad26.COV2.S COVID-19 vaccine or a placebo.

The chain employs TRBV5-6 and TRBJ2-7; TRBD2 agrees at 7 bases. The CDR3 consists of 13 residues. V was pared by 2 bases and J by 3 bases, with 2 bases of the junction left unmatched. Germline CDR1 is SGHDT and CDR2 is YYEEEE. CDR3 sequence reads: CASSLGLVYEQYF. CDR3 nucleotides: TGTGCCAGCAGCTTAGGACTAGTCTACGAGCAGTACTTC.

The sample holds one count of this clone. This rearrangement joins TRBV9 to TRBJ1-5; D call uncertain. The germline CDR1 and CDR2 sequences are SGDLS and YYNGEE. This CDR3 is 14 amino acids long. V was pared by 0 bases and J by 4 bases, with 8 bases between. The CDR3 DNA sequence: TGTGCCAGCAGCGTAGACGGATTAAATCAGCCCCAGCATTTT. Amino acids: CASSVDGLNQPQHF.

The V and J genes are TRBV19 and TRBJ2-7; no clear D. The CDR3 extends over 12 amino acids. CDR1 and CDR2 from the germline V gene are LNHDA and SQIVND (reference sequence). Trimming shortened V by 1 base and J by 7 bases, and 8 bases separated the two germline ends. Here the CDR3 DNA reads TGTGCCAGTAGTATAGTTCGAGAGGAGCAGTACTTC. Translation gives CASSIVREEQYF.

The CDR3 bases are TGCGCCAGCAGTCTAGCGGGAGGGGACAATGAGCAGTTCTTC. It yields the protein CASSLAGGDNEQFF. The chain joins TRBV10-1 to TRBJ2-1; 12 positions match TRBD2. The V and J ends lost 5 bases and 5 bases, in that order; junction bases with no gene match: 1. The CDR3 sequence is 14 residues long. Germline V CDR1 and CDR2: WNHNN, SYGVQD (reference sequence).

The chain's CDR3 is CASTSGGVREKLFF. The CDR3 DNA follows: TGTGCCAGCACCTCGGGGGGAGTTAGGGAAAAACTGTTTTTT. The chain links TRBV28 to TRBJ1-4; the D gene is possibly TRBD1 (5 bases). This CDR3 contains 14 residues. Trimming took off 7 bases at V and 8 bases at J, with 17 bases between the two ends. Germline V CDR1 and CDR2: MDHEN, SYDVKM.